This passage covers 32 T cell receptor beta chains from one sample sequenced in a study of blood T cell repertoires in COVID-19. Sequencing was performed with immunoSEQ multiplex PCR; in TCRdb, only in-frame clones are kept and a portion is missing. The sample carries 250,000 or so clones, around 82% recorded once. Source material: PBMCs or T cells enriched from blood (not recorded which). The receptors here all came from a man aged 45 to 65 who had recovered from COVID-19.

Here the CDR3 DNA reads TGTGCCAGCAGCTTAGCAGGGAGGTACACCGGGGAGCTGTTTTTT. It is translated as CASSLAGRYTGELFF. The chain links TRBV11-3 to TRBJ2-2; D possibly corresponds to TRBD2 (6 bases). This CDR3 has 15 amino acids. Between the trimmed V and J ends, which lost 1 base and 3 bases, there was a span of 9 bases. Looked up from germline, CDR1 is SGHNT and CDR2 is YENEEA.

The V call is TRBV30, the J call TRBJ1-1; D remains unclear. The CDR3 loop spans 11 amino acids. The germline V and J ends were trimmed by 0 bases and 6 bases, with 5 bases remaining between them. Germline V gene data show CDR1 as GTSNPN and CDR2 as SVGIG (reference sequence). The CDR3 DNA reads TGTGCCTGGAGTGTTGGAGCTGAAGCTTTCTTT. It encodes CAWSVGAEAFF.

V gene TRBV12-3 or TRBV12-4 combines with J gene TRBJ1-1; D call uncertain. The CDR3 extends over 12 amino acids. V lost 5 bases to trimming and J lost 10 bases, with 14 bases between them. Written as DNA, the CDR3 is TGTGCCAGCAGTCGAGACTCCTATGGAGCTTTCTTT. It yields the protein CASSRDSYGAFF.

This clone was observed once. The CDR3 sequence: CASSPDNDQPQHF. CDR3 nucleotides: TGTGCCAGCTCACCGGACAATGATCAGCCCCAGCATTTT. The chain has TRBV18 and TRBJ1-5; D is perhaps TRBD1 (5 bases). Germline CDR1 and CDR2: KGHSH and LQKENI. The germline V and J ends were trimmed by 3 bases and 5 bases, with 8 bases remaining between them. This CDR3 contains 13 residues.

This sequence joins TRBV9 and TRBJ2-2; D might be TRBD1 (5 bases). Trimming took off 0 bases at V and 7 bases at J, with 13 bases between the two ends. The CDR3 is 15 residues long. Germline V gives CDR1 SGDLS, CDR2 YYNGEE. Here the CDR3 reads CASSVAFREVGELFF. CDR3 DNA sequence: TGTGCCAGCAGCGTAGCTTTCAGGGAAGTCGGGGAGCTGTTTTTT.

Only a few counts were recorded for this clone. The genes are TRBV5-5 and TRBJ2-7; tentatively, D is TRBD1 (5 bases). The germline gives CDR1 SGHKS, CDR2 YYEKEE (reference sequence). Trimming cost V 3 bases and J 2 bases, with 12 bases left between them. This CDR3 is built from 14 residues. Here the CDR3 DNA reads TGTGCCAGCAGCTCCGCGGACACAGCCTACGAGCAGTACTTC. It specifies CASSSADTAYEQYF. Drawing the rest from reference TRBV5-5 and TRBJ2-7, the complete variable domain is DAGVTQSPTHLIKTRGQQVTLRCSPISGHKSVSWYQQVLGQGPQFIFQYYEKEERGRGNFPDRFSARQFPNYSSELNVNALLLGDSALYLCASSSADTAYEQYFGPGTRLTVT.

This clone appeared a few times. Other DNA variants within this sample encode the same CDR3. This rearrangement joins TRBV18 to TRBJ2-1, with D possibly TRBD2 on 5 matching bases. This CDR3 is 15 amino acids long. The germline CDR1 and CDR2 sequences are KGHSH and LQKENI. V lost 2 bases, J lost 0 bases, and 8 bases lay in between. CDR3: CASSPAGGSYNEQFF. CDR3 DNA sequence: TGTGCCAGCTCACCAGCGGGCGGCTCCTACAATGAGCAGTTCTTC.

The rearrangement uses TRBV4-2 and TRBJ2-7, with TRBD1 matching over 9 bases. Per germline, CDR1 LGHNA and CDR2 YNFKEQ. The CDR3 is 15 amino acids. V shed 4 bases and J 6 bases; nucleotides not matched to a gene: 10. CDR3 in DNA: TGTGCCAGCAGCCCTCGGACAGGGGCAACATCCGAGCAGTACTTC. Residues: CASSPRTGATSEQYF.

This clone was picked up a small number of times. V and J are TRBV7-3 and TRBJ2-1; maybe TRBD1 (6 bases). The CDR3 contains 14 residues. Trimming left V 5 bases short and J 8 bases short, with 16 bases between. From germline, CDR1 is SGHTA and CDR2 FQGTGA. CDR3 nucleotides: TGTGCCAGCAGCCCTGAGACAGGTACCCATGAGCAGTTCTTC. Protein sequence: CASSPETGTHEQFF. The whole variable domain, remainder taken from reference TRBV7-3 and TRBJ2-1, is GAGVSQTPSNKVTEKGKYVELRCDPISGHTALYWYRQSLGQGPEFLIYFQGTGAADDSGLPNDRFFAVRPEGSVSTLKIQRTERGDSAVYLCASSPETGTHEQFFGPGTRLTVL.

The chain uses TRBV4-1 and TRBJ2-1; TRBD2 matches 7 bases. The V segment lost 1 base and the J segment 2 bases; nucleotides outside the gene matches: 2. The CDR3 loop spans 15 amino acids. Germline values: CDR1 MGHRA, CDR2 YSYEKL. The CDR3 here is CASSQASGAYNEQFF. The CDR3 bases are TGCGCCAGCAGCCAAGCGAGCGGGGCCTACAATGAGCAGTTCTTC.

The chain couples TRBV2 to TRBJ2-7; the match to TRBD1 covers 7 bases. Germline CDR1 SNHLY, CDR2 FYNNEI. The length of the CDR3 is 12 residues. Trimming took 8 bases from V and 5 from J; bases not matched to a gene: 6. The chain's CDR3 is CASLEGGNEQYF. The CDR3 coding sequence is TGTGCCAGCCTAGAAGGGGGCAACGAGCAGTACTTC.

CDR3 loop: CASSWQLSNQPQHF. CDR3 sequence (DNA): TGTGCCAGCAGTTGGCAGTTAAGCAATCAGCCCCAGCATTTT. The chain combines TRBV6-2 or TRBV6-3 with TRBJ1-5; D unresolved. Germline CDR1 reads MNHEY; CDR2 reads SVGEGT. With 4 bases removed from V and 1 base from J, the gap between germline ends came to 8 bases. This CDR3 spans 14 amino acids.

This clone was detected a few times. V is TRBV5-1 and J is TRBJ2-1; TRBD2 might be the D (7 bases). V was clipped by 2 bases and J by 10 bases, with 22 bases between them. CDR1 and CDR2 from the germline V gene are SGHRS and YFSETQ. The CDR3 has 16 residues. CDR3 nucleotides: TGCGCCAGCAGCTTCCTCCCAGCGGGACTTGGACAGGAGCAGTTCTTC. Protein: CASSFLPAGLGQEQFF. Based on the CDR3 plus reference TRBV5-1 and TRBJ2-1, the full variable domain is KAGVTQTPRYLIKTRGQQVTLSCSPISGHRSVSWYQQTPGQGLQFLFEYFSETQRNKGNFPGRFSGRQFSNSRSEMNVSTLELGDSALYLCASSFLPAGLGQEQFFGPGTRLTVL.

The chain joins TRBV19 to TRBJ1-1, with D possibly TRBD1 on 5 matching bases. Trimming cost V 6 bases and J 0 bases, with 17 bases left between them. CDR3 length equals 16 residues. The germline V gene has CDR1 LNHDA and CDR2 SQIVND (reference sequence). This CDR3 reads CASSPGRWGLNTEAFF. The CDR3 DNA reads as TGTGCCAGTAGCCCGGGCCGATGGGGCTTGAACACTGAAGCTTTCTTT.

The rearrangement joins TRBV19 to TRBJ1-5; tentatively, D is TRBD1 (5 bases). With 2 bases removed from V and 3 bases from J, the gap between germline ends came to 14 bases. The CDR3 loop spans 16 amino acids. Looked up from germline, CDR1 is LNHDA and CDR2 is SQIVND (reference sequence). CDR3 DNA sequence: TGTGCCAGTAGTATACGGCCGACAGATCCCAATCAGCCCCAGCATTTT. It specifies CASSIRPTDPNQPQHF.

This chain joins TRBV25-1 and TRBJ2-5; TRBD1 is a possible D gene (5 bases). The V gene's germline CDR1 is MGHDK and CDR2 SYGVNS. The CDR3 runs to 15 residues. Trimming removed 7 bases from V and 1 base from J, with 16 bases in between. CDR3: CASTDPKDTQETQYF. The CDR3 coding sequence is TGTGCCAGCACCGACCCCAAGGACACCCAAGAGACCCAGTACTTC.

The rearrangement links TRBV9 to TRBJ2-6, with 9 positions matching TRBD1. CDR1 SGDLS and CDR2 YYNGEE come from the germline V gene. Unmatched junction bases numbered 6, after V lost 1 base and J lost 1 base. The CDR3 totals 18 residues. The CDR3 bases are TGTGCCAGCAGCGTACCAACTGGACAGGGGTCTGGGGCCAACGTCCTGACTTTC. Its protein is CASSVPTGQGSGANVLTF.

The chain uses TRBV6-1 and TRBJ2-2; 11 bases align to TRBD2. Germline loops: CDR1 MNHNS, CDR2 SASEGT. V trimming: 0 bases; J trimming: 6 bases; junction bases outside the gene matches: 0. The CDR3 is 15 amino acids. CDR3 sequence reads: CASSEASGGAGELFF. In DNA, the CDR3 is TGTGCCAGCAGTGAAGCTAGCGGGGGGGCCGGGGAGCTGTTTTTT.

This clone has just a few counts. The chain carries TRBV4-3 and TRBJ2-1; D is perhaps TRBD1 (7 bases). CDR3 length: 15 residues. Between the trimmed V and J ends, which lost 3 bases and 2 bases, there was a span of 11 bases. CDR1 and CDR2 from the germline V gene are LGHNA and YSLEER. The CDR3 here is CASSHLRGAYNEQFF. For the CDR3, the DNA is TGCGCCAGCAGCCACCTCAGGGGGGCCTACAATGAGCAGTTCTTC.

Many counts were recorded for this clone. The chain recombines TRBV4-2 with TRBJ1-6; TRBD1 aligns across 7 bases. Trimming took 0 bases from V and 9 from J; bases not matched to a gene: 8. The length of the CDR3 is 16 residues. CDR1 is LGHNA, CDR2 YNFKEQ, per germline. The CDR3: CASSQEKGATPSPLHF. CDR3 in DNA: TGTGCCAGCAGCCAAGAAAAGGGGGCGACCCCTTCACCCCTCCACTTT.

The chain joins TRBV5-6 to TRBJ2-2; possibly TRBD1 for D (6 bases). The germline V and J ends were trimmed by 5 bases and 0 bases, with 17 bases remaining between them. The germline CDR1 and CDR2 sequences are SGHDT and YYEEEE. This CDR3 has 17 amino acids. CDR3 in amino acids: CASRSIHRATNTGELFF. The CDR3 nucleotides are TGTGCCAGCAGGTCCATACACAGGGCTACGAACACCGGGGAGCTGTTTTTT.

This clone is termed medium-sized. The CDR3 DNA is TGTGCCAGCAGTCCTAGCGGGGGGACAGATACGCAGTATTTT. This sequence encodes CASSPSGGTDTQYF. The chain employs TRBV6-4 and TRBJ2-3; TRBD2 matches 11 bases. CDR3 size: 14 residues. Germline V lookup: CDR1 MRHNA, CDR2 SNTAGT. The J segment lost 3 bases and the V segment lost 5 bases, leaving 1 base of the junction unmatched.

This rearrangement joins TRBV5-4 to TRBJ1-5; D is ambiguous. Germline V gives CDR1 SGHNT, CDR2 YYREEE (reference sequence). This CDR3 spans 13 amino acids. The V and J ends lost 7 bases and 5 bases respectively, with 13 bases between them. The CDR3 DNA follows: TGTGCCAGCTCAACAGATGCCGATCAGCCCCAGCATTTT. Translation gives CASSTDADQPQHF.

The chain is built from TRBV7-9 and TRBJ2-1; 8 bases are a match to TRBD1. J gave up 8 bases and V 6 bases, and 6 bases lay outside the gene matches. Germline CDR1 reads SEHNR; CDR2 reads FQNEAQ (reference sequence). CDR3 length equals 13 residues. The CDR3 DNA reads as TGTGCCAGCAGGCAGGGGGCTTCATATGAGCAGTTCTTC. Its translation: CASRQGASYEQFF.

The chain links TRBV14 to TRBJ2-1, with D perhaps TRBD1 (6 bases). The germline V gene encodes CDR1 SGHDN and CDR2 FVKESK. This CDR3 is built from 20 residues. The V end was cut by 4 bases, the J end by 1 base, with 26 bases between. CDR3 loop: CASSLLRTRNRRGSYNEQFF. In DNA form, the CDR3 reads TGTGCCAGCAGCCTTTTAAGGACAAGGAACCGAAGGGGGTCCTACAATGAGCAGTTCTTC. Full variable domain (outside the CDR3, taken from reference TRBV14 and TRBJ2-1): EAGVTQFPSHSVIEKGQTVTLRCDPISGHDNLYWYRRVMGKEIKFLLHFVKESKQDESGMPNNRFLAERTGGTYSTLKVQPAELEDSGVYFCASSLLRTRNRRGSYNEQFFGPGTRLTVL.

The chain has TRBV4-1 and TRBJ1-4; possible D gene TRBD1, 5 bases. Looked up from germline, CDR1 is MGHRA and CDR2 is YSYEKL. The CDR3 runs to 15 residues. Trimming removed 1 base from V and 7 bases from J, with 13 bases in between. Here the CDR3 reads CASSQGKRGLEKLFF. DNA for the CDR3: TGCGCCAGCAGCCAAGGGAAGCGGGGACTTGAAAAACTGTTTTTT.

This chain connects TRBV19 to TRBJ2-7, with D perhaps matching TRBD1 (6 bases). The germline V and J ends were trimmed by 4 bases and 6 bases, with 16 bases remaining between them. Germline CDR1 reads LNHDA; CDR2 reads SQIVND (reference sequence). CDR3 size: 14 residues. CDR3 amino acids: CASSTSGTSAEQYF. The CDR3 nucleotides are TGTGCCAGTAGTACGTCCGGGACATCTGCCGAGCAGTACTTC.

V is TRBV5-3 and J is TRBJ2-1; TRBD1 matches at 8 bases. TRBV5-3 has ORF status, its function being uncertain. The CDR3 consists of 18 residues. Losses at the gene ends were 2 bases for V and 0 bases for J; bases not matched to a gene: 10. CDR3 in DNA: TGTGCCAGAAGCTTTTCAGGGGGCGTTCGGAGCTCCTACAATGAGCAGTTCTTC. Protein product: CARSFSGGVRSSYNEQFF.

The chain joins TRBV7-9 to TRBJ1-1; the D is unclear. Looked up from germline, CDR1 is SEHNR and CDR2 is FQNEAQ (reference sequence). V was pared by 6 bases and J by 2 bases, with 19 bases between. CDR3 length equals 16 residues. CDR3 nucleotide sequence: TGTGCCAGCAGTCCGAGAAACTTTTCCCGCAACACTGAAGCTTTCTTT. This sequence encodes CASSPRNFSRNTEAFF. Complete variable domain (other parts from reference TRBV7-9 and TRBJ1-1): DTGVSQNPRHKITKRGQNVTFRCDPISEHNRLYWYRQTLGQGPEFLTYFQNEAQLEKSRLLSDRFSAERPKGSFSTLEIQRTEQGDSAMYLCASSPRNFSRNTEAFFGQGTRLTVV.

This rearrangement joins TRBV3-1 (or the pseudogene TRBV3-2) to TRBJ1-2; D uncertain. Germline V CDR1 and CDR2: LGHDT, YNNKEL (reference sequence). Trimming cost V 6 bases and J 13 bases, with 21 bases left between them. The CDR3 is 13 amino acids. The CDR3: CASRDGGAVRSTF. CDR3 DNA sequence: TGTGCCAGCAGGGACGGAGGTGCAGTACGATCCACCTTC.

The chain employs TRBV28 and TRBJ1-4, with TRBD1 matching 7 bases. Germline CDR1 reads MDHEN; CDR2 reads SYDVKM. J was trimmed by 10 bases and V by 7 bases; bases with no gene match: 12. The CDR3 loop spans 14 amino acids. The CDR3 sequence is CASTSEGAEGKLFF. The CDR3 DNA is TGTGCCAGCACTTCTGAGGGGGCCGAGGGAAAACTGTTTTTT.

V is TRBV18 and J is TRBJ1-1; a possible D gene is TRBD1 (6 bases). The V and J ends lost 2 bases and 2 bases respectively, with 15 bases between them. Germline V lookup: CDR1 KGHSH, CDR2 LQKENI. This CDR3 is 16 amino acids long. CDR3 DNA sequence: TGTGCCAGCTCACCAGGGACAAAGGATATTAACACTGAAGCTTTCTTT. Its translation is CASSPGTKDINTEAFF. The whole variable domain, remainder taken from reference TRBV18 and TRBJ1-1, is NAGVMQNPRHLVRRRGQEARLRCSPMKGHSHVYWYRQLPEEGLKFMVYLQKENIIDESGMPKERFSAEFPKEGPSILRIQQVVRGDSAAYFCASSPGTKDINTEAFFGQGTRLTVV.